This TCR beta chain was captured by sequencing in a study of CD8 T cells in ankylosing spondylitis. CDR3 length: 14 residues. Trimming left V 4 bases short and J 1 base short, with 11 bases between. CDR1 is SGHRS and CDR2 is YFSETQ in the germline V gene. Study results and caveats: Several highly homologous variants formed a TCR beta motif that appeared characteristic of ankylosing spondylitis blood.

This clonotype occurred many times. Its antigen is currently unknown. MiXCR, applied by TCRdb to the 5' RACE reads, yields one record per CDR3 protein. The repertoire includes around 330,000 distinct CDR3 sequences, 11% of them detected once, and 9.1% sits in the top ten. The V gene is TRBV5-1, the J gene TRBJ2-5; D might be TRBD2 (5 bases). The sequence derives from a female donor with ankylosing spondylitis or in good health (not recorded which). The sequenced material came from blood, either unsorted or a sorted T cell fraction (not recorded which). The CDR3 sequence is CASSPRTVQETQYF. CDR3 nucleotides: TGCGCCAGCAGCCCCAGGACTGTCCAAGAGACCCAGTACTTC.